The clone carrying this T cell receptor (beta chain) was observed a handful of times. The record originates from a study of T cell repertoires in cytomegalovirus infection. The CDR3 runs to 18 residues. Germline V gene sequence: CDR1 ENHRY, CDR2 SYGVKD. Losses at the gene ends were 3 bases for V and 9 bases for J; bases not matched to a gene: 20. One entry per CDR3 protein results from TCRdb running MiXCR on the reads. This sample has roughly 230,000 distinct CDR3 sequences, with approximately 22% found just once. The chain is built from TRBV10-3 and TRBJ2-1; 7 nucleotides match TRBD2. The TCR comes from a human donor in good health (CMV status not recorded). Some clones in this sample may be carry-over from other donors' samples. The sequenced sample consisted of CD8+ T cells from PBMCs. As DNA, the CDR3 is TGTGCCATCAGTGATGTCCCGACTAGCACCCAGTCCGGGGTTGAGCAGTTCTTC. Amino acids: CAISDVPTSTQSGVEQFF.